This T cell receptor beta chain was recorded in a study of beta chain features in type 1 diabetes. General observations from the study: Reduced insertions and increased deletions marked VDJ junctions in type 1 diabetes patients. Overrepresentation of cells with high TCR expression could result from cDNA sequencing.

Of the isolated RNA, all was reverse transcribed, and so the sequenced material was expressed TCRB transcripts. Libraries were prepared by immunoSEQ multiplex PCR; TCRdb keeps only in-frame clonotypes and omits some of them. The sample holds 120,000 to 150,000 clones, more than 9% seen once. In the case of this clone: Antigen unknown.

Germline values: CDR1 MNHEY, CDR2 SVGAGI. V lost 2 bases, J lost 6 bases, and 8 bases lay in between. This CDR3 region has 14 residues. Donors underwent one heparinised blood draw, around 100 mL on average. CD4+ cells of the naive, central memory, regulatory and stem cell-like memory types were sorted via CD45RO/CCR7/CD25/CD127/CD95/CD27. The sequencing input was naive CD4+ T cells from blood. This clonotype originated in a man aged 18 to 29 in good health. The J gene is TRBJ1-6, the V gene TRBV6-5; D ambiguous. The CDR3 nucleotides read TGTGCCAGCAGTTACCTGACTCCTAATTCACCCCTCCACTTT. It is translated as CASSYLTPNSPLHF.